This TCR beta chain was captured in a study of response to subunit inactivated influenza vaccine. Findings and limits, study-wide: Few additional T cells are recruited per seasonal influenza vaccination, authors suggested.

TCRdb ran MiXCR on the RT-PCR reads and lists one entry per CDR3 protein. Seen here are hundreds of thousands of distinct CDR3 sequences, roughly 12% observed once, and the top ten hold 10% to 13%. This CDR3 is 13 amino acids long. Per germline, CDR1 SNHLY and CDR2 FYNNEI. V dropped 1 base and J dropped 8 bases, with 11 bases sitting between them. Points on this clonotype: As yet, its antigen is unknown.

Source: PBMCs from blood, taken on the day of vaccination. The sequence came from a man aged 45-65 years who received an inactivated influenza vaccine. This chain links TRBV2 with TRBJ1-2; no clear D. This CDR3 is CASSEDSGFGYTF. The CDR3 coding sequence is TGTGCCAGCAGTGAAGATTCGGGGTTCGGCTACACCTTC. Full variable domain (missing parts from reference TRBV2 and TRBJ1-2): EPEVTQTPSHQVTQMGQEVILRCVPISNHLYFYWYRQILGQKVEFLVSFYNNEISEKSEIFDDQFSVERPDGSNFTLKIRSTKLEDSAMYFCASSEDSGFGYTFGSGTRLTVV.